These T cell receptor beta chains were read from a single sample in a study of blood T cell repertoires in COVID-19. Profiling relied on immunoSEQ multiplex PCR, and the TCRdb table lists in-frame clones only, not all of them. The sample carries 180,000 or so clones, approximately 83% recorded once. The material sequenced was PBMCs or T cells enriched from blood (not recorded which). The receptors derive from a man aged 40-55 years who had recovered from COVID-19. Each CDR3 is given with its conserved first and last residue. D genes are given only for firm matches. Size values are once, few and many counts, or a class for expanded clones, and some rows have none.

V,D,J,size,CDR3,DNA
TRBV15,NA,TRBJ1-5,NA,CATSRTLDSNQPQHF,TGTGCCACCAGCAGGACACTCGATAGCAATCAGCCCCAGCATTTT
TRBV6-1,NA,TRBJ1-4,NA,CASSEQTDRQLFF,TGTGCCAGCAGTGAACAGACTGACAGGCAACTGTTTTTT
TRBV7-3,TRBD1,TRBJ1-2,NA,CASSSGQASYGYTF,TGTGCCAGCAGCTCCGGACAGGCCAGCTATGGCTACACCTTC
TRBV7-2,TRBD1,TRBJ1-1,few,CASNLRSNRGRGTEAFF,TGTGCCAGCAACCTACGATCAAACAGGGGGCGAGGCACTGAAGCTTTCTTT
TRBV2,TRBD1,TRBJ2-7,few,CASSRGQGYEQYF,TGTGCCAGCAGTCGCGGACAGGGCTACGAGCAGTACTTC
TRBV7-2,TRBD1,TRBJ2-7,NA,CASSKRTGLYHEQYF,TGTGCCAGCAGCAAGAGGACAGGGCTTTACCACGAGCAGTACTTC
TRBV30,TRBD1,TRBJ1-5,NA,CAWSNGQGKDQPQHF,TGTGCCTGGAGTAACGGACAGGGAAAGGATCAGCCCCAGCATTTT
TRBV5-1,NA,TRBJ1-2,NA,CASSLDGHPRDGYTF,TGCGCCAGCAGCTTGGACGGACATCCCCGTGATGGCTACACCTTC
TRBV4-3,NA,TRBJ2-3,few,CASSQVVWGGRSTDTQYF,TGCGCCAGCAGCCAAGTCGTGTGGGGAGGAAGAAGCACAGATACGCAGTATTTT
TRBV7-9,TRBD1,TRBJ2-2,NA,CASSLGQGDTGELFF,TGTGCCAGCAGCTTAGGACAGGGGGACACCGGGGAGCTGTTTTTT
TRBV28,NA,TRBJ1-1,NA,CASSFAQGKTEAFF,TGTGCCAGCAGTTTTGCTCAGGGAAAAACTGAAGCTTTCTTT
TRBV11-1,TRBD1,TRBJ1-1,NA,CATRGQTLGEDTEAFF,TGTGCCACCAGGGGGCAGACTCTAGGGGAGGACACTGAAGCTTTCTTT
TRBV5-1,TRBD1,TRBJ2-7,NA,CASSQGQRTGEQYF,TGCGCCAGCAGCCAGGGACAGAGGACTGGCGAGCAGTACTTC
TRBV28,TRBD1,TRBJ1-5,NA,CASSLAQGYQPQHF,TGTGCCAGCAGTTTAGCACAGGGGTATCAGCCCCAGCATTTT
TRBV24-1,NA,TRBJ1-2,NA,CATSVGGARGYTF,TGTGCCACCAGTGTAGGAGGGGCACGTGGCTACACCTTC
TRBV19,NA,TRBJ1-5,NA,CASSSFVSGMSNQPQHF,TGTGCCAGTAGTTCCTTCGTGTCAGGTATGAGCAATCAGCCCCAGCATTTT
TRBV12-3/TRBV12-4,NA,TRBJ2-6,NA,CASSPRTRILTF,TGTGCCAGCAGTCCTAGGACTCGCATCCTGACTTTC
TRBV6-1,NA,TRBJ1-1,NA,CASSEGAVRFEAFF,TGTGCCAGCAGTGAGGGGGCGGTACGGTTTGAAGCTTTCTTT
TRBV12-3/TRBV12-4,NA,TRBJ1-1,NA,CASSLQKNTEAFF,TGTGCCAGCAGTTTACAGAAGAACACTGAAGCTTTCTTT
TRBV6-5,NA,TRBJ1-1,NA,CASSYLGGNTEAFF,TGTGCCAGCAGTTACTTGGGGGGGAACACTGAAGCTTTCTTT
TRBV14,TRBD1,TRBJ1-2,NA,CASSQGPGGQTGHYGYTF,TGTGCCAGCAGCCAAGGCCCAGGGGGACAGACTGGTCACTATGGCTACACCTTC
TRBV2,NA,TRBJ1-4,NA,CASKTQYRVEKLFF,TGTGCCAGCAAAACACAGTACAGGGTTGAAAAACTGTTTTTT
TRBV6-2/TRBV6-3,NA,TRBJ2-7,once,CASSYSSGSFLIYEQYF,TGTGCCAGCAGTTACTCGTCCGGGTCCTTTCTCATTTACGAGCAGTACTTC
TRBV13,NA,TRBJ2-1,NA,CASSLSQLGDEQFF,TGTGCCAGCAGCTTATCACAGCTCGGGGATGAGCAGTTCTTC
TRBV29-1,TRBD1,TRBJ1-1,NA,CSVGDRGGEAFF,TGCAGCGTTGGGGACAGGGGCGGTGAAGCTTTCTTT
TRBV19,NA,TRBJ1-5,NA,CASLDGGMGNQPQHF,TGTGCCAGTTTAGACGGAGGTATGGGCAATCAGCCCCAGCATTTT
TRBV9,TRBD1,TRBJ2-7,NA,CASSPRTGTYEQYF,TGTGCCAGCAGCCCGCGGACAGGGACCTACGAGCAGTACTTC
TRBV20-1,NA,TRBJ1-1,NA,CSARADSKAFF,TGCAGTGCTAGAGCGGACAGCAAAGCTTTCTTT
TRBV18,NA,TRBJ1-1,NA,CASSPPERTEAFF,TGTGCCAGCTCACCACCGGAGAGAACTGAAGCTTTCTTT
TRBV6-2/TRBV6-3,NA,TRBJ1-5,NA,CASSYRGRDQPQHF,TGTGCCAGCAGTTACAGGGGTCGTGATCAGCCCCAGCATTTT
TRBV9,TRBD2,TRBJ2-1,NA,CASSLPGTSYEQFF,TGTGCCAGCAGCCTACCGGGGACTAGCTATGAGCAGTTCTTC
TRBV11-2,NA,TRBJ1-6,NA,CASSSLSTGINSPLHF,TGTGCCAGCAGCTCGTTGTCCACAGGGATTAATTCACCCCTCCACTTT
TRBV2,TRBD2,TRBJ2-7,NA,CASGTSGGSYEQYF,TGTGCCAGCGGAACTAGCGGGGGCTCCTACGAGCAGTACTTC
TRBV11-2,NA,TRBJ2-5,NA,CASGDQETQYF,TGTGCCAGCGGAGACCAAGAGACCCAGTACTTC
TRBV3-1/TRBV3-2,TRBD1,TRBJ1-6,NA,CASSQPRGTSYSPLHF,TGTGCCAGCAGCCAGCCCAGGGGGACCTCCTATTCACCCCTCCACTTT
TRBV4-2,TRBD1,TRBJ1-2,NA,CASSQVFTWSGRGNYGYTF,TGTGCCAGCAGCCAAGTATTCACCTGGTCCGGCAGGGGGAACTATGGCTACACCTTC
TRBV6-5,TRBD1,TRBJ1-4,once,CASRDRGGNEKLFF,TGTGCCAGCAGGGACAGGGGAGGGAATGAAAAACTGTTTTTT
TRBV27,NA,TRBJ2-7,NA,CASSSAGTEQYF,TGTGCCAGCAGTTCCGCGGGGACCGAGCAGTACTTC
TRBV7-9,NA,TRBJ1-1,once,CASVPDTNTEAFF,TGTGCCAGCGTTCCGGACACGAACACTGAAGCTTTCTTT
TRBV2,TRBD1,TRBJ1-2,NA,CASSVVTGGYGYTF,TGTGCCAGCAGTGTTGTAACAGGGGGGTATGGCTACACCTTC
TRBV27,NA,TRBJ1-1,NA,CASSNLRDTEAFF,TGTGCCAGCAGCAACCTGCGGGACACTGAAGCTTTCTTT